The next 7 T cell receptor beta chains were all read from a single sample in a study of T cell responses to AZD1222 COVID-19 vaccine. Sequencing was performed with immunoSEQ multiplex PCR; in TCRdb, only in-frame clones are kept and a portion is missing. The table has roughly 150,000 clones, approximately 91% seen once. The sample consisted of peripheral blood, taken 28 days after the second AZD1222 dose. These receptors all come from an adult who received the AZD1222 COVID-19 vaccine.

The CDR3 region is CASSVSRALGANVLTF. The CDR3 bases are TGTGCCAGCAGCGTGTCGAGGGCACTTGGGGCCAACGTCCTGACTTTC. This rearrangement joins TRBV9 to TRBJ2-6, with a weak D call TRBD2 (5 bases). Germline V CDR1 and CDR2: SGDLS, YYNGEE. This CDR3 region has 16 residues. Trimming pared 2 bases from V and 3 bases from J, leaving 12 bases between.

This chain links TRBV14 with TRBJ1-1; D unclear. The CDR3 is 13 residues long. V was trimmed by 4 bases and J by 4 bases, leaving 10 bases between them. CDR1 and CDR2 from the germline V gene are SGHDN and FVKESK. Here the CDR3 DNA reads TGTGCCAGCAGCCTGGAAGGAGGCACTGAAGCTTTCTTT. Its translation is CASSLEGGTEAFF.

The chain is built from TRBV4-2 and TRBJ1-2; D gene unclear. Germline assignment: CDR1 LGHNA and CDR2 YNFKEQ. V was shortened by 3 bases and J by 7 bases, with 18 bases between the two germline ends. The CDR3 loop spans 15 amino acids. In DNA form, the CDR3 reads TGTGCCAGCAGCCAGGCGGCGACGGGCCGGGGTGGCTACACCTTC. Encoded protein: CASSQAATGRGGYTF.

The chain recombines TRBV3-1 (or the pseudogene TRBV3-2) with TRBJ2-1; TRBD1 agrees at 10 bases. CDR1 is LGHDT and CDR2 is YNNKEL in the germline V gene (reference sequence). V gave up 1 base and J gave up 7 bases; unmatched junction bases: 10. This CDR3 comprises 17 residues. CDR3 DNA sequence: TGTGCCAGCAGCCAAGGGAGACAGGGGGCTTTTAGAAATGAGCAGTTCTTC. The encoded protein is CASSQGRQGAFRNEQFF.

This clone was detected a few times. The chain has TRBV30 and TRBJ1-6; D might be TRBD1 (6 bases). Germline CDR1 GTSNPN, CDR2 SVGIG (reference sequence). Deletions cut 1 base from V and 7 bases from J, with 11 bases between. The CDR3 is 14 residues long. CDR3 in amino acids: CAWSAVRGNSPLHF. CDR3 DNA: TGTGCCTGGAGTGCGGTAAGGGGGAATTCACCCCTCCACTTT.

The V and J genes are TRBV27 and TRBJ1-2; weak D call: TRBD1 (5 bases). The CDR3 has 15 amino acids. The germline V and J ends were trimmed by 2 bases and 3 bases, with 13 bases remaining between them. The germline V gene encodes CDR1 MNHEY and CDR2 SMNVEV (reference sequence). The CDR3 region is CASSLVAGGHYGYTF. The DNA for the CDR3 is TGTGCCAGCAGTTTAGTTGCGGGGGGTCACTATGGCTACACCTTC.

The V and J genes are TRBV7-9 and TRBJ2-5, with no clear D. Germline V gene lookup returns CDR1 SEHNR and CDR2 FQNEAQ (reference sequence). The CDR3 has 14 residues. V lost 4 bases, J lost 2 bases, and 11 bases lay in between. The CDR3 here is CASSYNGVQETQYF. Here the CDR3 DNA reads TGTGCCAGCAGCTATAATGGGGTTCAAGAGACCCAGTACTTC.